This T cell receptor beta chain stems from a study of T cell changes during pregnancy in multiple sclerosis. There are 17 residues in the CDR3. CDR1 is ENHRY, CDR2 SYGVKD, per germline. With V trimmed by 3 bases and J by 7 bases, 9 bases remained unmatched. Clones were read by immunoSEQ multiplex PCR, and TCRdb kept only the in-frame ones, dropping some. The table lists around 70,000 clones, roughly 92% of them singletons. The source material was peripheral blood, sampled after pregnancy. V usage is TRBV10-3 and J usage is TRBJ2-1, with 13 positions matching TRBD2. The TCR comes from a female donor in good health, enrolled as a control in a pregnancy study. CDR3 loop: CAISESWTSGGSNEQFF. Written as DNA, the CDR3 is TGTGCCATCAGTGAATCCTGGACTAGCGGGGGCTCGAATGAGCAGTTCTTC.